The TCR beta chain under discussion was sequenced for a study of T cell repertoires in cytomegalovirus infection. As for the study in general: HLA-B-restricted CMV epitopes that are well studied, plus recently identified HLA-C-restricted ones, were used by the study. Both a matching HLA type and CMV infection were indicated by public TCR beta signatures.

Study observations and caveats: Dominating the ex vivo response were TCR beta clonotypes that were CMV-specific and HLA-C-restricted.

In its sample, this clonotype was seen a few times. The antigen remains undetermined. TCRdb itself ran the reads through MiXCR, one entry per CDR3 protein. This sample carries more than 250,000 distinct CDR3 sequences, 25% of them seen once, and the ten largest clones take 13%. The CDR3 length is 14 residues. Germline CDR1 and CDR2: MNHEY and SVGEGT. Unmatched junction bases numbered 4, after V lost 6 bases and J lost 2 bases. Here the sequenced sample was cultured PBMCs, taken from culture after CMV antigen stimulation. This TCR was sampled from a human donor in good health (CMV status not recorded). Some clones in this sample may be carry-over from other donors' samples. The gene calls are TRBV6-2 or TRBV6-3 and TRBJ2-3; 8 positions agree with TRBD2. CDR3 bases: TGTGCCAGCAGAGATAGCGGGGTCACAGATACGCAGTATTTT. It specifies CASRDSGVTDTQYF.